A single sample is the source of the 2 T cell receptor beta chains below, sequenced in a study of shared clonotypes between healthy human individuals. Using immunoSEQ multiplex PCR, the repertoire was profiled, and TCRdb retains in-frame clones only, with some absent. Of approximately 460,000 clones listed, 70% to 80% are singletons. The sample was PBMCs. Receptors originate from a woman aged 40 to 55 in good health. Some clones in this sample may be carry-over from other donors' samples.

The chain couples TRBV5-1 to TRBJ1-2; the D is unclear. V shed 0 bases and J shed 5 bases, with 11 bases lying between them. The CDR3 totals 14 residues. The germline CDR1 and CDR2 sequences are SGHRS and YFSETQ. CDR3 residues: CASSLVGGRYGYTF. The CDR3 DNA follows: TGCGCCAGCAGCTTGGTCGGCGGACGGTATGGCTACACCTTC.

In regard to this clone: At one boundary the junction diverges from the germline segment, which might be a read error. Here the CDR3 DNA reads TGTGCCAGTAGGGGACTAGCGGTAACTGACTCCTGCGAGCAGTACTTC. This translates into CASRGLAVTDSCEQYF. The chain couples TRBV2 to TRBJ2-7; TRBD2 matches 11 bases. In germline, CDR1 is SNHLY, CDR2 FYNNEI. This CDR3 is 16 amino acids long.